This is a list of T cell receptor beta chains from one sample in a study of spatial heterogeneity in lung cancer. TCRdb redid the calling of the 5' RACE reads with MiXCR, one entry per CDR3 protein. The sample shows about 520 distinct CDR3 sequences, 25% of them seen only once. This specimen consisted of lung tumor tissue, obtained at surgery. These receptors were collected from a male donor with early-stage non-small cell lung cancer. CDR3s include the opening cysteine and the closing phenylalanine or tryptophan.

>TRBV6-5
CASSYSGQGAGNTIYF
>TRBV6-6
CASSYKAATNEKLFF
>TRBV6-6
CASSSGGAVSRRFF
>TRBV5-1
CASSLYGTTNNEQFF
>TRBV27
CASRPYGGGDYGYTF
>TRBV2
CASSKDVREKLFF
>TRBV20-1
CSAAQPGNEQFF
>TRBV20-1
CSVSQGYEQYF
>TRBV9
CASSEGRDSPYNEQFF
>TRBV6-5
CASSYQQRVSGNEQFF
>TRBV5-5
CASSLGASGGPTGDTQYF
>TRBV4-2
CASSGNGQESDTQYF
>TRBV2
CASSMRELYTGELFF
>TRBV29-1
CSVRAQENSPLHF
>TRBV28
CASSFSGADIQYF
>TRBV10-2
CASDNPTVSGANVLTF
>TRBV9
CASSLGGANYGYTF
>TRBV7-2
CASSLASGANTGELFF
>TRBV5-1
CASSSDTEKLFF
>TRBV27
CASSLRIDQPQHF
>TRBV11-2
CASSPLGGGTNEKLFF
>TRBV2
CVSNGQSSGNTEAFF